This T cell receptor (beta chain) came from a study of control samples from healthy donors and cancer patients. Clones were read by immunoSEQ multiplex PCR, and TCRdb kept only the in-frame ones, dropping some. The sample contains approximately 180,000 clones, roughly 94% of which appear only once. The CDR3 has 14 amino acids. Germline V CDR1 and CDR2: SQVTM, ANQGSEA. The V end was cut by 6 bases, the J end by 1 base, with 14 bases between. The gene calls are TRBV29-1 and TRBJ2-3; D remains unclear. Sequences were obtained from blood. The TCR was taken from a woman aged 18-29 years in good health. CDR3 coding DNA: TGCAGCGTGAACGGACCCTTTGGCACAGATACGCAGTATTTT. This sequence encodes CSVNGPFGTDTQYF.